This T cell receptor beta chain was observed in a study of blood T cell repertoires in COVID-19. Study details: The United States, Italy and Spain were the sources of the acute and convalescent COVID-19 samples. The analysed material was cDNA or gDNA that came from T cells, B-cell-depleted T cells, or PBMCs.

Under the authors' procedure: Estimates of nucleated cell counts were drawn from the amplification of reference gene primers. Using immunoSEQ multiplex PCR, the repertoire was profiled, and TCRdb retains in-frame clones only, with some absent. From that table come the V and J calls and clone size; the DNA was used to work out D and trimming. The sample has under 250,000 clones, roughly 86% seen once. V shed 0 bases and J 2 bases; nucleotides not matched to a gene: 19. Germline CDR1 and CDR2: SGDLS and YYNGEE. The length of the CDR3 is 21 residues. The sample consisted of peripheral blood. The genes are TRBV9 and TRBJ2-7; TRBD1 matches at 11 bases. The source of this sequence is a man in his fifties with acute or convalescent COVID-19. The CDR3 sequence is CASSVVCWGRDRGMGAYEQYF. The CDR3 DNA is TGTGCCAGCAGCGTAGTCTGCTGGGGTCGGGACAGGGGGATGGGGGCCTACGAGCAGTACTTC.